This TCR beta chain was sequenced for a study of early T cells in non-severe SARS-CoV-2 infection. About the study: Investigators sequenced bulk RNA drawn from unsorted whole blood, and chains remained unpaired.

Individual cDNA molecules each received unique molecular identifiers attached to them. TCRdb re-derived calls from the 5' RACE reads in MiXCR, one entry per CDR3 protein. The table includes some 57,000 distinct CDR3 sequences, roughly 10% detected once. CDR1 and CDR2 (germline): SGHTA, FQGNSA. The CDR3 totals 16 residues. Deletions cut 2 bases from V and 5 bases from J, with 18 bases between. This clonotype was seen ten or more times. The V call is TRBV7-2, the J call TRBJ2-5, with D tentatively TRBD1 or TRBD2 (6 bases each). Specimen: whole blood. The sequence derives from an adult who was a healthcare worker with PCR-confirmed SARS-CoV-2 infection or an uninfected control (not recorded which). DNA of the CDR3: TGTGCCAGCAGCTTACAGACGGGGGCGGGCGTTGAGACCCAGTACTTC. Translated, it gives CASSLQTGAGVETQYF.